These 27 T cell receptor beta chains were all obtained from the same sample, sequenced in a study of CD8 T cells in Susac syndrome (dated by TCRdb to the late 2010s). Receptor libraries were prepared by the immunoSEQ multiplex PCR assay. RNA was extracted using the RNeasy kit, and about 0.45 to 1 ug of the RNA was reverse transcribed with random hexamers. TCRdb's own reprocessing of the public reads used fastp at Q25 and MiXCR and kept productive beta chains. All rows with the same CDR3 protein become a single entry with the most common DNA and genes. This sample lists 190,000 or so distinct CDR3 sequences; nearly 95% were detected once. Clones ranked in the top ten supply around 0.085% of the sample. The sequenced sample was CD4+ T cells from PBMCs. The receptors were sampled from a human donor with multiple sclerosis.

V and J are TRBV10-3 and TRBJ2-5; no definite D call. Germline CDR1 reads ENHRY; CDR2 reads SYGVKD. The CDR3 totals 14 residues. Trimming took 2 bases from V and 1 from J, leaving 8 bases between them. The CDR3 reads CAISEGLFQETQYF. The DNA of the CDR3 is TGTGCCATCAGTGAGGGGCTATTCCAAGAGACCCAGTACTTC.

This chain uses TRBV20-1 with TRBJ1-1, with D unresolved. The CDR3 has 15 amino acids. CDR1 DFQATT and CDR2 SNEGSKA come from the germline V gene (reference sequence). V was shortened by 0 bases and J by 1 base, with 12 bases between the two germline ends. CDR3 coding DNA: TGCAGTGCTAGAGAGAGGTCACAATGGAACACTGAAGCTTTCTTT. Its translation: CSARERSQWNTEAFF.

The chain is built from TRBV20-1 and TRBJ2-1, with TRBD2 matching 7 bases. This CDR3 is built from 13 residues. Germline-derived CDR1 and CDR2 are DFQATT and SNEGSKA (reference sequence). V lost 8 bases and J lost 0; bases outside the gene matches: 4. The CDR3 nucleotides are TGCAGTCGGAGCGGGGCCTCCTACAATGAGCAGTTCTTC. Residues: CSRSGASYNEQFF.

V and J are TRBV6-5 and TRBJ2-5, with 9 bases aligning to TRBD1. The V gene's germline CDR1 is MNHEY and CDR2 SVGAGI. The V segment lost 7 bases and the J segment 7 bases; nucleotides outside the gene matches: 7. This CDR3 spans 13 amino acids. CDR3 DNA: TGTGCCAGCAAGACCCGGGACAGGGTGACCCAGTACTTC. This codes for CASKTRDRVTQYF.

This sequence joins TRBV27 and TRBJ2-2, with D possibly being TRBD1 or TRBD2 (5 bases each). The CDR3 is 15 amino acids. The germline gives CDR1 MNHEY, CDR2 SMNVEV (reference sequence). Trimming pared 3 bases from V and 4 bases from J, leaving 12 bases between. CDR3: CASSFRGLGTGELFF. CDR3 nucleotides: TGTGCCAGCAGTTTCCGGGGCCTCGGCACCGGGGAGCTGTTTTTT.

The chain combines TRBV3-1 with TRBJ2-1, with 11 positions matching TRBD2. CDR3 length: 19 amino acids. V shed 1 base and J 8 bases; nucleotides not matched to a gene: 16. The germline CDR1 and CDR2 sequences are LGHDT and YNNKEL (reference sequence). CDR3 amino acids: CASSQVSPGLAGAGDEQFF. CDR3 nucleotides: TGTGCCAGCAGCCAAGTTTCCCCAGGACTAGCGGGCGCTGGGGATGAGCAGTTCTTC.

The rearrangement uses TRBV20-1 and TRBJ2-7; unclear D gene. V was clipped by 7 bases and J by 3 bases, with 10 bases between them. CDR3 length equals 11 residues. Germline V gene lookup returns CDR1 DFQATT and CDR2 SNEGSKA (reference sequence). CDR3 protein: CSGRADYEQYF. The CDR3 nucleotides are TGCAGTGGAAGGGCCGACTACGAGCAGTACTTC.

The rearrangement links TRBV15 to TRBJ2-7; 7 bases agree with TRBD2. Germline values: CDR1 LNHNV, CDR2 YYDKDF (reference sequence). V lost 4 bases and J lost 1; bases outside the gene matches: 13. CDR3 length: 17 amino acids. In DNA form, the CDR3 reads TGTGCCACCAGCACCCGCAGTGGCGGGAGAGGTTCCTACGAGCAGTACTTC. Amino acid sequence: CATSTRSGGRGSYEQYF.

The chain couples TRBV4-1 to TRBJ2-7; tentatively, D is TRBD1 (7 bases). Germline CDR1 MGHRA, CDR2 YSYEKL. The CDR3 has 14 residues. V shed 8 bases and J shed 2 bases, with 16 bases lying between them. The CDR3 reads CASAQGDFTYEQYF. CDR3 DNA: TGCGCCAGCGCTCAGGGGGACTTTACCTACGAGCAGTACTTC.

This chain joins TRBV24-1 and TRBJ2-1; 11 nucleotides line up with TRBD2. There are 14 residues in the CDR3. The germline V gene encodes CDR1 KGHDR and CDR2 SFDVKD. V lost 2 bases, J lost 10 bases, and 3 bases stayed unmatched. The CDR3 DNA reads as TGTGCCACCAGTGATTCCGGGACTAGCGGAGAGCAGTTCTTC. It yields the protein CATSDSGTSGEQFF.

The chain combines TRBV2 with TRBJ2-2; tentatively, D is TRBD1 or TRBD2 (5 bases each). V was pared by 7 bases and J by 7 bases, with 13 bases between. Germline V gene sequence: CDR1 SNHLY, CDR2 FYNNEI. The length of the CDR3 is 13 residues. CDR3 coding DNA: TGTGCCAGCAATTTAGGGGCGGGCGGGGAGCTGTTTTTT. Translated, it gives CASNLGAGGELFF.

The chain uses TRBV20-1 and TRBJ2-7, with TRBD1 matching 7 bases. This CDR3 has 14 amino acids. The V gene's germline CDR1 is DFQATT and CDR2 SNEGSKA (reference sequence). J was trimmed by 3 bases and V by 3 bases; bases with no gene match: 8. CDR3 sequence (DNA): TGCAGTGCTAGGACAGGGATGGCAGGCTACGAGCAGTACTTC. It is translated as CSARTGMAGYEQYF.

The CDR3 loop is CASMSLKDEQFF. In DNA, the CDR3 is TGTGCCAGCATGTCCCTGAAGGATGAGCAGTTCTTC. This sequence joins TRBV25-1 and TRBJ2-1, with no clear D. The V and J ends lost 7 bases and 8 bases respectively, with 12 bases between them. This CDR3 comprises 12 residues. Germline V gene sequence: CDR1 MGHDK, CDR2 SYGVNS.

This rearrangement joins TRBV6-2 or TRBV6-3 to TRBJ1-1; 10 bases agree with TRBD1. The CDR3 consists of 16 residues. Trimming cost V 7 bases and J 4 bases; bases outside gene matches: 12. Germline V gene sequence: CDR1 MNHEY, CDR2 SVGEGT. The CDR3 DNA sequence: TGTGCCAGCACCGCGGACAGGGGGACAGTGGGCACTGAAGCTTTCTTT. It is translated as CASTADRGTVGTEAFF.

The chain combines TRBV20-1 with TRBJ2-7, with 8 bases fitting TRBD2. With V trimmed by 5 bases and J by 4 bases, 7 bases remained unmatched. From germline, CDR1 is DFQATT and CDR2 SNEGSKA (reference sequence). There are 13 residues in the CDR3. CDR3 sequence reads: CSAPREVSYEQYF. DNA for the CDR3: TGCAGTGCTCCGCGGGAGGTTAGTTACGAGCAGTACTTC.

This sequence joins TRBV6-2 or TRBV6-3 and TRBJ1-1; D not certain. Germline CDR1 is MNHEY and CDR2 is SVGEGT. There are 15 residues in the CDR3. V lost 3 bases and J 0 bases, leaving 11 bases between the germline ends. This CDR3 is CASSYVGRMNTEAFF. DNA of the CDR3: TGTGCCAGCAGTTATGTTGGACGGATGAACACTGAAGCTTTCTTT.

The chain employs TRBV2 and TRBJ2-5, with 8 bases aligning to TRBD1. Germline CDR1 SNHLY, CDR2 FYNNEI. This CDR3 comprises 15 residues. After removal of 6 bases from V and 4 bases from J, the junction contained 10 bases not matched to a gene. CDR3 bases: TGTGCCAGCAGAGCTCAGGGGGCTGAGGGAGAGACCCAGTACTTC. Protein sequence: CASRAQGAEGETQYF. Based on the CDR3 plus reference TRBV2 and TRBJ2-5, the full variable domain is EPEVTQTPSHQVTQMGQEVILRCVPISNHLYFYWYRQILGQKVEFLVSFYNNEISEKSEIFDDQFSVERPDGSNFTLKIRSTKLEDSAMYFCASRAQGAEGETQYFGPGTRLLVL.

The V call is TRBV7-9, the J call TRBJ2-2; D tentatively reads TRBD1 or TRBD2 (5 bases each). V gave up 3 bases and J gave up 5 bases, with 19 bases separating them. The CDR3 is 17 residues long. Germline V gene data show CDR1 as SEHNR and CDR2 as FQNEAQ (reference sequence). CDR3 coding DNA: TGTGCCAGCAGCTTTCTCTCGCAGGGACGCGAGACCGGGGAGCTGTTTTTT. Residues: CASSFLSQGRETGELFF.

For this clonotype: At one of its ends the junction is not consistent with the germline gene, which may arise from a read error. The chain uses TRBV7-7 and TRBJ2-3, with 7 bases identical to TRBD1. Germline V gives CDR1 SSHAT, CDR2 FNYEAQ (reference sequence). The CDR3 is made up of 15 amino acids. The CDR3 nucleotides read TGTGCTAGCAGCTTAGGGGCAGGGGGAACCGATACGCAGTATTTT. This gives the protein CASSLGAGGTDTQYF.

This chain links TRBV19 with TRBJ2-3; 9 positions match TRBD1. Germline V CDR1 and CDR2: LNHDA, SQIVND (reference sequence). With V trimmed by 3 bases and J by 3 bases, 4 bases remained unmatched. The CDR3 contains 15 residues. The CDR3 spells CASSIRTGDTDTQYF. The CDR3 bases are TGTGCCAGTAGTATCCGGACAGGGGATACAGATACGCAGTATTTT.

J is TRBJ2-5 and V is TRBV6-5, with D perhaps TRBD1 (6 bases). The CDR3 runs 15 residues. Trimming stripped 6 bases from V and 3 bases from J, with 17 bases between. Germline-derived CDR1 and CDR2 are MNHEY and SVGAGI. CDR3 region: CASRNPGAGKETQYF. CDR3 DNA sequence: TGTGCCAGCAGGAACCCAGGGGCCGGTAAAGAGACCCAGTACTTC.

This clonotype came up a few times. J is TRBJ1-1 and V is TRBV11-2, with a tentative D call TRBD1 (5 bases). V lost 3 bases to trimming and J lost 5 bases, with 10 bases between them. The CDR3 is 13 amino acids. From germline, CDR1 is SGHAT and CDR2 FQNNGV. The CDR3 reads CASSFGGRTEAFF. The CDR3 DNA sequence: TGTGCCAGCAGCTTCGGGGGAAGGACTGAAGCTTTCTTT.

The V and J genes are TRBV9 and TRBJ2-7; 11 bases agree with TRBD2. The CDR3 sequence is 15 residues long. J lost 3 bases, V lost 2 bases, and 4 bases had no gene match. Germline assignment: CDR1 SGDLS and CDR2 YYNGEE. CDR3 sequence: CASSVSTSGSYEQYF. CDR3 nucleotide sequence: TGTGCCAGCAGCGTTAGTACTAGCGGGAGCTACGAGCAGTACTTC. Variable domain in full (rest from reference TRBV9 and TRBJ2-7): DSGVTQTPKHLITATGQRVTLRCSPRSGDLSVYWYQQSLDQGLQFLIQYYNGEERAKGNILERFSAQQFPDLHSELNLSSLELGDSALYFCASSVSTSGSYEQYFGPGTRLTVT.

This chain joins TRBV30 and TRBJ2-2; TRBD2 is a possible D gene (6 bases). The CDR3 sequence is 13 residues long. Trimming cost V 2 bases and J 9 bases, with 13 bases left between them. Germline V gene sequence: CDR1 GTSNPN, CDR2 SVGIG (reference sequence). Here the CDR3 reads CAWSLAERRELFF. In DNA form, the CDR3 reads TGTGCCTGGAGTTTAGCGGAGCGGCGGGAGCTGTTTTTT. The entire variable domain, with the rest obtained from reference TRBV30 and TRBJ2-2, is as follows: SQTIHQWPATLVQPVGSPLSLECTVEGTSNPNLYWYRQAAGRGLQLLFYSVGIGQISSEVPQNLSASRPQDRQFILSSKKLLLSDSGFYLCAWSLAERRELFFGEGSRLTVL.

This chain joins TRBV4-1 and TRBJ2-7; possibly TRBD1 or TRBD2 for D (5 bases each). The CDR3 runs to 18 residues. Germline-derived CDR1 and CDR2 are MGHRA and YSYEKL. The germline V and J ends were trimmed by 1 base and 4 bases, with 23 bases remaining between them. The CDR3 reads CASSQVAVGGGISYEQYF. The CDR3 DNA reads as TGCGCCAGCAGCCAAGTTGCCGTAGGTGGGGGAATATCATACGAGCAGTACTTC.

This clonotype was observed once. The gene calls are TRBV24-1 and TRBJ2-3; 7 bases are a match to TRBD1. The CDR3 is 17 amino acids. The germline V gene encodes CDR1 KGHDR and CDR2 SFDVKD. Losses at the gene ends were 2 bases for V and 2 bases for J; bases not matched to a gene: 9. The DNA for the CDR3 is TGTGCCACCAGTGATTCCGGGACAGTGGGTTCCACAGATACGCAGTATTTT. Amino acid sequence: CATSDSGTVGSTDTQYF.

The chain links TRBV5-1 to TRBJ2-7; 8 bases are a match to TRBD1. After removal of 4 bases from V and 6 bases from J, the junction contained 6 bases not matched to a gene. Germline V gene lookup returns CDR1 SGHRS and CDR2 YFSETQ. There are 13 residues in the CDR3. The CDR3, as DNA: TGCGCCAGCAGCCCACAGGGGGACAGCGAGCAGTACTTC. Translating gives CASSPQGDSEQYF.